This T cell receptor (beta chain) is drawn from a study of T cells in Graves' hyperthyroidism and ophthalmopathy. Whole-study results and caveats: Model-based prediction identified ophthalmopathy a median roughly 5.9 months prior to its onset.

This clonotype was found a few times. The target antigen is unknown. Trimming removed 0 bases at V and 8 bases at J, with 14 bases between. CDR1 is MGHRA and CDR2 is YSYEKL in the germline V gene. This CDR3 comprises 15 residues. The CDR3 regions of TCR beta were amplified from RNA transcripts. When the TCR CDR3 underwent first-round RT-PCR, the HTBI primer set was used. MiXCR, run by TCRdb on the multiplex PCR reads, gives a single entry per CDR3 protein. The sample carries under 650,000 distinct CDR3 sequences, 16% recorded once. It was uncontrolled infection, other autoimmune disease, pregnancy or lactation that excluded patients. Diagnoses rested on clinical symptoms, serum thyroxine and TRAb, thyroid ultrasound and orbital computed tomography.

The chain recombines TRBV4-1 with TRBJ1-3; perhaps TRBD1 as D (5 bases). Material: blood. This sequence originates from a young woman with Graves' hyperthyroidism. CDR3 DNA sequence: TGCGCCAGCAGCCAAGATGAAAGGGGCACCTACACCATATATTTT. Translating it yields CASSQDERGTYTIYF.